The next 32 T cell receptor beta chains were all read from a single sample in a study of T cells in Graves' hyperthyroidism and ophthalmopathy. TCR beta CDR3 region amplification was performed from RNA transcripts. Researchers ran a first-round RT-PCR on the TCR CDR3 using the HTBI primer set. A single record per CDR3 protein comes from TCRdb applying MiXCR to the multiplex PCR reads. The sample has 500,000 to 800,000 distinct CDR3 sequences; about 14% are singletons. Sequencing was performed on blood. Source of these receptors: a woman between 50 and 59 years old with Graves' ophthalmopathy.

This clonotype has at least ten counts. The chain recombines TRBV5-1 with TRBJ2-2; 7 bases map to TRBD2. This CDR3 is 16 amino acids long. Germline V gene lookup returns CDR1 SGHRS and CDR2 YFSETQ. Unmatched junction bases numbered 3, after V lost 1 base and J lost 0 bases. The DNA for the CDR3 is TGCGCCAGCAGCTTGAGCGGGACCGCGAACACCGGGGAGCTGTTTTTT. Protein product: CASSLSGTANTGELFF. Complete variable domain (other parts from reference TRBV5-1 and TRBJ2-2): KAGVTQTPRYLIKTRGQQVTLSCSPISGHRSVSWYQQTPGQGLQFLFEYFSETQRNKGNFPGRFSGRQFSNSRSEMNVSTLELGDSALYLCASSLSGTANTGELFFGEGSRLTVL.

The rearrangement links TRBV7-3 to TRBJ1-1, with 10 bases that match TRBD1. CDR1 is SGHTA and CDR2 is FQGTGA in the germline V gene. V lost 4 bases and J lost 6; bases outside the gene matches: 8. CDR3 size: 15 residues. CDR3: CASSYSDRGKSEAFF. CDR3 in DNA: TGTGCCAGCAGCTACTCGGACAGGGGGAAGTCTGAAGCTTTCTTT.

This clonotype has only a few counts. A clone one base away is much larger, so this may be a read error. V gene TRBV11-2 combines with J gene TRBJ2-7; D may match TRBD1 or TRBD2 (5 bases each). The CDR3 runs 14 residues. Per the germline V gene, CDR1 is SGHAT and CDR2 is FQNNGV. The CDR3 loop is CVSSLVGPTYEQYF. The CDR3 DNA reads TGTGTCAGCAGCTTAGTGGGACCAACCTACGAGCAGTACTTC.

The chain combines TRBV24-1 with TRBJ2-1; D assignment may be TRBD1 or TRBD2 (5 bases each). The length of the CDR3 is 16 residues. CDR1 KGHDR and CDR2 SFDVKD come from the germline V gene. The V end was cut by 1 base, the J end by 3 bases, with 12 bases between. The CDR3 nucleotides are TGTGCCACCAGTGATTTTTCGAGAGGGGACTACAATGAGCAGTTCTTC. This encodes CATSDFSRGDYNEQFF.

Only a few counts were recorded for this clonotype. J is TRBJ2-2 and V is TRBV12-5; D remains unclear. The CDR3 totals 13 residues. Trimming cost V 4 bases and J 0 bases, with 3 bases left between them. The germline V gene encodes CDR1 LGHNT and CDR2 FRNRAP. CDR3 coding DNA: TGTGCTAGTGGTTCCTCGAACACCGGGGAGCTGTTTTTT. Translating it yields CASGSSNTGELFF.

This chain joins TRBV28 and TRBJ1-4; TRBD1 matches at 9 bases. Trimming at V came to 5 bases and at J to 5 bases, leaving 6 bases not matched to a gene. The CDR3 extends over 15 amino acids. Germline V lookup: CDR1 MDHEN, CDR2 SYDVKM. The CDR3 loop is CASSIPGQGNEKLFF. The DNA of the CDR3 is TGTGCCAGCAGTATCCCGGGACAGGGAAATGAAAAACTGTTTTTT.

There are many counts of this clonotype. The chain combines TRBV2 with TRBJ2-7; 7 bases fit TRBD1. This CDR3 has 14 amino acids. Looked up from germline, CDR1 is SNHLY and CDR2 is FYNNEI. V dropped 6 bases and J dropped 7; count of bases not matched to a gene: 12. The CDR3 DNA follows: TGTGCCAGCAGATTGAATAGGGGGCTCGGGGAGCAGTACTTC. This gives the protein CASRLNRGLGEQYF.

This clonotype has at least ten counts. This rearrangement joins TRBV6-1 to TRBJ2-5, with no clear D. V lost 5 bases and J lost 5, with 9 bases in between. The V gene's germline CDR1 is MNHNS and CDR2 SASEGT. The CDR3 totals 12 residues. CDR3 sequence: CASSINRETQYF. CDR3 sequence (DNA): TGTGCCAGCAGTATTAATAGGGAGACCCAGTACTTC.

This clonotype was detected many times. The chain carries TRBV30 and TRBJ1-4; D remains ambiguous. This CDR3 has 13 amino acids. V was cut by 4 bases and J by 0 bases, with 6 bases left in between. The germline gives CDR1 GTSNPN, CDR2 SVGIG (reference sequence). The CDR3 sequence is CAWKKATNEKLFF. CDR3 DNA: TGTGCCTGGAAAAAGGCAACTAATGAAAAACTGTTTTTT.

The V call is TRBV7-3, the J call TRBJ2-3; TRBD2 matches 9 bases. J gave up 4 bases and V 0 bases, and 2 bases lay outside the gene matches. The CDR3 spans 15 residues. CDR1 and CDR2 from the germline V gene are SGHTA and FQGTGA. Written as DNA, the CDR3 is TGTGCCAGCAGCTTAACGCGGACTAGCGCAGATACGCAGTATTTT. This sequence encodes CASSLTRTSADTQYF.

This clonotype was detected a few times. CDR3 DNA: TGTGCCAGCAAGGGGCTAGCGGGAGGTAATGAGCAGTTCTTC. This encodes CASKGLAGGNEQFF. This chain uses TRBV7-2 with TRBJ2-1, with TRBD2 matching 11 bases. The CDR3 totals 14 residues. Trimming cost V 7 bases and J 7 bases; bases outside gene matches: 6. Germline lookup yields CDR1 SGHTA and CDR2 FQGNSA. Full variable domain (remainder filled in from reference TRBV7-2 and TRBJ2-1): GAGVSQSPSNKVTEKGKDVELRCDPISGHTALYWYRQSLGQGLEFLIYFQGNSAPDKSGLPSDRFSAERTGGSVSTLTIQRTQQEDSAVYLCASKGLAGGNEQFFGPGTRLTVL.

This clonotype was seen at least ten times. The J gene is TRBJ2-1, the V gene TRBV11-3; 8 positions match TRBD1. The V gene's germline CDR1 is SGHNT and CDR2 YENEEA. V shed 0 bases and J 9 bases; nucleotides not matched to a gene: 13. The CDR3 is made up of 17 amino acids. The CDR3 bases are TGTGCCAGCAGCTTAGATTTTGGGCAGGGGGCTTCGGGTGAGCAGTTCTTC. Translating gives CASSLDFGQGASGEQFF.

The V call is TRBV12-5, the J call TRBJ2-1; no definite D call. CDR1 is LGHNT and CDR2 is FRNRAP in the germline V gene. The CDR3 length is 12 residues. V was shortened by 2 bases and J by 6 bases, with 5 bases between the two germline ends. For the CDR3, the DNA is TGTGCTAGTGGTTTGTTTGGCAATGAGCAGTTCTTC. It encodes CASGLFGNEQFF.

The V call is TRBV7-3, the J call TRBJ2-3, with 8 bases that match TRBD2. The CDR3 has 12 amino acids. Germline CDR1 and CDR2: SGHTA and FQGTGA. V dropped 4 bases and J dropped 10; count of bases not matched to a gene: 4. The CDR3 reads CASSSGGLAQYF. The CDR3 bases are TGTGCCAGCAGCTCCGGGGGACTAGCGCAGTATTTT.

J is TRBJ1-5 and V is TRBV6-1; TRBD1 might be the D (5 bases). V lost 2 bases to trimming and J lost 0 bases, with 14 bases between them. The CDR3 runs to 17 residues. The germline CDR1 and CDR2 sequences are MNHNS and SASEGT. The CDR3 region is CASSERKTVYSNQPQHF. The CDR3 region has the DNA TGTGCCAGCAGTGAACGTAAGACAGTGTATAGCAATCAGCCCCAGCATTTT.

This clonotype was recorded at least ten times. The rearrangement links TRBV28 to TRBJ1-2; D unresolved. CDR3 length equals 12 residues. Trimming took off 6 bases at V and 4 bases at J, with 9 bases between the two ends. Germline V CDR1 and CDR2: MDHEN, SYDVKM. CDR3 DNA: TGTGCCAGCAGCAGCGGAGGCTATGGCTACACCTTC. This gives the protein CASSSGGYGYTF.

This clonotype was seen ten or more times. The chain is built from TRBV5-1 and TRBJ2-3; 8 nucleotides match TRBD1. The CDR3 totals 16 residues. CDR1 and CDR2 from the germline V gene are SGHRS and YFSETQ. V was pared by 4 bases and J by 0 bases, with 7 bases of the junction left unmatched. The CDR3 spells CASSVDHRGSTDTQYF. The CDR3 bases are TGCGCCAGCAGCGTCGACCACAGGGGGAGCACAGATACGCAGTATTTT.

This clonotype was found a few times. The CDR3, as DNA: TGTGCCAGCAGCGTAGGGGGACTAGCGGGAGTAGGGGTTGTGAGGGAGACCCAGTACTTC. It translates to CASSVGGLAGVGVVRETQYF. V usage is TRBV7-2 and J usage is TRBJ2-5; 14 bases line up with TRBD2. V dropped 5 bases and J dropped 5; count of bases not matched to a gene: 19. The CDR3 is made up of 20 amino acids. Germline CDR1 and CDR2: SGHTA and FQGNSA. Supplemented by reference TRBV7-2 and TRBJ2-5, the full variable domain reads GAGVSQSPSNKVTEKGKDVELRCDPISGHTALYWYRQSLGQGLEFLIYFQGNSAPDKSGLPSDRFSAERTGGSVSTLTIQRTQQEDSAVYLCASSVGGLAGVGVVRETQYFGPGTRLLVL.

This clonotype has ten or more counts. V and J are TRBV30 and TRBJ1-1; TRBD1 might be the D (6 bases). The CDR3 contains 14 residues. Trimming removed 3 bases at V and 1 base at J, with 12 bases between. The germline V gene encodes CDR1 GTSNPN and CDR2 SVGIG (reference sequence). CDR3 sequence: CAWRGRTANTEAFF. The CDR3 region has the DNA TGTGCCTGGAGGGGGCGGACAGCGAACACTGAAGCTTTCTTT.

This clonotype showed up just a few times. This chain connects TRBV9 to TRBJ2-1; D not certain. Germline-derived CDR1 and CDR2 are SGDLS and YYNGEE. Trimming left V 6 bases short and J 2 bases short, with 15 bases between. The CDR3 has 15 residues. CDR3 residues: CASKPVGPPYNEQFF. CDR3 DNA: TGTGCCAGCAAACCGGTTGGACCTCCCTACAATGAGCAGTTCTTC.

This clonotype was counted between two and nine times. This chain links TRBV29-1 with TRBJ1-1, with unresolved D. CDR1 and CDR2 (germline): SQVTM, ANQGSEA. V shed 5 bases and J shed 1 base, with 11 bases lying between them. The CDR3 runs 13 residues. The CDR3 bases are TGCAGCGTTCAAGGGCGCCAGAACACTGAAGCTTTCTTT. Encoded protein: CSVQGRQNTEAFF.

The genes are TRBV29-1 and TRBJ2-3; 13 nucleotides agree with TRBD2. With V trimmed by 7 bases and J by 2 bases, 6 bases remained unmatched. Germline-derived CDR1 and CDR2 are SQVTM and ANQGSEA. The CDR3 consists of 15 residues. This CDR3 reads CSAYGTSGITDTQYF. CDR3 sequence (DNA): TGCAGCGCTTACGGGACTAGCGGGATCACAGATACGCAGTATTTT.

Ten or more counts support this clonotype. CDR3 region: CASSLWQSHEAFF. For the CDR3, the DNA is TGTGCCAGCAGTTTATGGCAGAGCCATGAAGCTTTCTTT. The genes are TRBV27 and TRBJ1-1, with D unclear. V was pared by 1 base and J by 7 bases, with 10 bases between. This CDR3 spans 13 amino acids. Germline V gene sequence: CDR1 MNHEY, CDR2 SMNVEV (reference sequence).

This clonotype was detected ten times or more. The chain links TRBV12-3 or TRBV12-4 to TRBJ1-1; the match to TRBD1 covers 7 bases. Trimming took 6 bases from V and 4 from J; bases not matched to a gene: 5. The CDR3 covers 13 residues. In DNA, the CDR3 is TGTGCCAGCAGCCGAAACAGGGGCACTGAAGCTTTCTTT. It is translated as CASSRNRGTEAFF.

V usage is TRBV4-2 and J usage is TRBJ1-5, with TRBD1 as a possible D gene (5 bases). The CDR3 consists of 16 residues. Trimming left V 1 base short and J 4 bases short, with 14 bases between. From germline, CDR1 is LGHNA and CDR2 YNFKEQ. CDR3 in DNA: TGTGCCAGCAGCCAAGCTGAGACAGACCAGAATCAGCCCCAGCATTTT. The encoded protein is CASSQAETDQNQPQHF.

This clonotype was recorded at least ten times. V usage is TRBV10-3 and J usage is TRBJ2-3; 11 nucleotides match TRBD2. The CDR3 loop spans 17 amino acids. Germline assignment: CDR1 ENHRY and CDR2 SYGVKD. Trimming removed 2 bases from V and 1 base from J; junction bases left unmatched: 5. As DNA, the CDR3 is TGTGCCATCAGTGAGACCACTAGCGGGGGCGGCACAGATACGCAGTATTTT. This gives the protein CAISETTSGGGTDTQYF.

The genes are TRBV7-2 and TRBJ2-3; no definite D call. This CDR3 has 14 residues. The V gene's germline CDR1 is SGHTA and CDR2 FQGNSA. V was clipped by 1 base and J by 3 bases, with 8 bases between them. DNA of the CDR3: TGTGCCAGCAGCTTAGTTATTGTAACAGATACGCAGTATTTT. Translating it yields CASSLVIVTDTQYF.

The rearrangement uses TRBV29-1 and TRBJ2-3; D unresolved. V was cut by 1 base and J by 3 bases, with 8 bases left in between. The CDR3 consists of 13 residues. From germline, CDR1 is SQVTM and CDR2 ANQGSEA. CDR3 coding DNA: TGCAGCGTTGAAGTATTAAGTACAGATACGCAGTATTTT. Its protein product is CSVEVLSTDTQYF.

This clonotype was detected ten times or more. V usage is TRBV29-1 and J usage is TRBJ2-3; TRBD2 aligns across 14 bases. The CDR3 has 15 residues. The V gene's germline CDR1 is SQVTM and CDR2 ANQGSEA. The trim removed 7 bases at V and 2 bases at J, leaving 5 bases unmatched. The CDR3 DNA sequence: TGCAGCGCTCCGGGACTAGCGGGAGCCACAGATACGCAGTATTTT. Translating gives CSAPGLAGATDTQYF.

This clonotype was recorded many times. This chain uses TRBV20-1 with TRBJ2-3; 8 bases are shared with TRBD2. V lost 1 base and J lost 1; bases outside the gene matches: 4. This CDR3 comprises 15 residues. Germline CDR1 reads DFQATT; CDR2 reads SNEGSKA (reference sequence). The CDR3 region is CSARGTSLRTDTQYF. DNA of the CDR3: TGCAGTGCTAGAGGGACTAGCCTTCGCACAGATACGCAGTATTTT.

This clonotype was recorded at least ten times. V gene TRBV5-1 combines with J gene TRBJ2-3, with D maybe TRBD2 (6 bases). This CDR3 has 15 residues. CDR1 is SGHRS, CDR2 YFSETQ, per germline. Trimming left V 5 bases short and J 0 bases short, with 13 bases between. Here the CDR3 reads CASSYSGTSTDTQYF. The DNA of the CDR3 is TGCGCCAGCAGTTATAGCGGAACTAGCACAGATACGCAGTATTTT.

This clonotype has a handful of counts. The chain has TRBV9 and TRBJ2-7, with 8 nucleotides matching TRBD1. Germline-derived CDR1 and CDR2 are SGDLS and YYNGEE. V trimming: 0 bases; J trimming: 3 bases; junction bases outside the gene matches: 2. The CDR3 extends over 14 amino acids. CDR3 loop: CASSVGQGYYEQYF. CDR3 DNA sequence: TGTGCCAGCAGCGTAGGACAGGGGTACTACGAGCAGTACTTC.